Each of the 23 T cell receptor beta chains below was sequenced from the same sample in a study of vaccination effects on CD4 cells after COVID-19. Their antigens are not known. CD4+ T cells specific for antigen were expanded with viral peptide pools by the ViraFEST assay before sequencing. It was after roughly 11 days of culture that CD4+ T cells were isolated. Confirmation by PCR established that the person had SARS-CoV-2 infection between March and December 2020. Assay: immunoSEQ multiplex PCR; the TCRdb copy retains only in-frame clones and omits some. The table has about 24,000 clones, 70% to 80% seen once. The sequences come from CD4+ T cells from PBMCs cultured with SARS-CoV-2 spike peptides, collected before COVID-19 vaccination. These receptors all stem from a human donor who had a prior SARS-CoV-2 infection.

The DNA of the CDR3 is TGTGCCAGCAGCTTAGATTTCGCGGCCCGGGAGCTGTTTTTT. It encodes CASSLDFAARELFF. The V call is TRBV7-2, the J call TRBJ2-2; no clear D gene. The CDR3 sequence is 14 residues long. From germline, CDR1 is SGHTA and CDR2 FQGNSA. Trimming removed 1 base at V and 9 bases at J, with 12 bases between.

This clone was picked up a small number of times. V gene TRBV5-4 combines with J gene TRBJ2-1, with TRBD2 matching over 12 bases. The V and J ends lost 2 bases and 8 bases, in that order; junction bases with no gene match: 11. The CDR3 is 17 amino acids. Germline lookup yields CDR1 SGHNT and CDR2 YYREEE (reference sequence). Here the CDR3 DNA reads TGTGCCAGCAGCTTTGGTGCTAGCGGGGGGGCGGCTTATGAGCAGTTCTTC. Its protein product is CASSFGASGGAAYEQFF.

V gene TRBV27 combines with J gene TRBJ1-2; 8 nucleotides match TRBD1. The CDR3 consists of 14 residues. Germline V CDR1 and CDR2: MNHEY, SMNVEV (reference sequence). Unmatched junction bases numbered 6, after V lost 2 bases and J lost 7 bases. The CDR3 DNA sequence: TGTGCCAGCAGTTTAAGGAACAGGGGGACTGGCTACACCTTC. Translated: CASSLRNRGTGYTF.

This rearrangement joins TRBV5-6 to TRBJ2-3; D assignment may be TRBD1 or TRBD2 (6 bases each). The germline V and J ends were trimmed by 3 bases and 11 bases, with 28 bases remaining between them. The CDR3 totals 17 residues. Germline V gene data show CDR1 as SGHDT and CDR2 as YYEEEE. The CDR3 DNA reads TGTGCCAGCAGCTGGGGGCAGGGGAATCGTCTAGCGACCAAGCAGTATTTT. As protein: CASSWGQGNRLATKQYF.

The chain's CDR3 is CASSLAQAKNIQYF. The DNA for the CDR3 is TGTGCCAGCAGCCTGGCCCAGGCCAAAAACATTCAGTACTTC. The rearrangement uses TRBV11-3 and TRBJ2-4; D is ambiguous. V was clipped by 5 bases and J by 1 base, with 9 bases between them. There are 14 residues in the CDR3. Germline V lookup: CDR1 SGHNT, CDR2 YENEEA. The full variable domain, completed using reference TRBV11-3 and TRBJ2-4, is EAGVVQSPRYKIIEKKQPVAFWCNPISGHNTLYWYLQNLGQGPELLIRYENEEAVDDSQLPKDRFSAERLKGVDSTLKIQPAELGDSAVYLCASSLAQAKNIQYFGAGTRLSVL.

The rearrangement uses TRBV9 and TRBJ2-1, with a weak D call TRBD2 (5 bases). Per germline, CDR1 SGDLS and CDR2 YYNGEE. The CDR3 is 16 residues long. The V and J ends lost 3 bases and 0 bases respectively, with 13 bases between them. The DNA for the CDR3 is TGTGCCAGCAGCGCCCGGGAAGCGAGCTCCTACAATGAGCAGTTCTTC. Its translation is CASSAREASSYNEQFF.

The chain uses TRBV4-2 and TRBJ2-3; D call uncertain. With 2 bases removed from V and 0 bases from J, the gap between germline ends came to 15 bases. The CDR3 extends over 17 amino acids. Germline V CDR1 and CDR2: LGHNA, YNFKEQ. CDR3 in amino acids: CASSQSLGTASTDTQYF. CDR3 in DNA: TGTGCCAGCAGCCAATCCTTAGGAACGGCTAGCACAGATACGCAGTATTTT.

The J gene is TRBJ2-7, the V gene TRBV5-1; D ambiguous. CDR3 size: 14 residues. In germline, CDR1 is SGHRS, CDR2 YFSETQ. Trimming removed 2 bases from V and 0 bases from J, with 9 bases in between. This chain's CDR3 is CASSLIAASYEQYF. In DNA, the CDR3 is TGCGCCAGCAGCTTAATCGCAGCCTCCTACGAGCAGTACTTC.

The V gene is TRBV7-9, the J gene TRBJ2-2, with D maybe TRBD1 (6 bases). Germline CDR1 and CDR2: SEHNR and FQNEAQ (reference sequence). The ends were cut back, 5 bases at V and 7 bases at J, with 20 bases in the middle. The CDR3 covers 16 residues. The chain's CDR3 is CASSGRWDMTYGELFF. CDR3 nucleotides: TGTGCCAGCAGCGGGCGATGGGACATGACATACGGGGAGCTGTTTTTT.

This clone appeared once. The chain uses TRBV2 and TRBJ2-7, with 10 bases fitting TRBD2. This CDR3 is built from 15 residues. With 0 bases clipped from V and 4 bases from J, the junction kept 3 bases outside the gene matches. Looked up from germline, CDR1 is SNHLY and CDR2 is FYNNEI. The CDR3 sequence is CASSEALAGVYEQYF. The CDR3 nucleotides are TGTGCCAGCAGTGAAGCGCTAGCGGGGGTTTACGAGCAGTACTTC.

The CDR3 protein is CASSEGGNTEAFF. DNA for the CDR3: TGTGCCAGCAGTGAAGGGGGGAACACTGAAGCTTTCTTT. The chain couples TRBV6-1 to TRBJ1-1, with D unresolved. V lost 1 base and J 1 base, leaving 4 bases between the germline ends. CDR1 and CDR2 (germline): MNHNS, SASEGT. CDR3 length: 13 residues.

CDR3 protein: CASSILGETQYF. For the CDR3, the DNA is TGTGCCAGTAGTATTCTCGGAGAGACCCAGTACTTC. The chain links TRBV19 to TRBJ2-5; D not certain. V lost 3 bases and J 4 bases, leaving 6 bases between the germline ends. Germline values: CDR1 LNHDA, CDR2 SQIVND (reference sequence). There are 12 residues in the CDR3.

J is TRBJ2-5 and V is TRBV18; tentative D call: TRBD1 (5 bases). V shed 3 bases and J shed 2 bases, with 13 bases lying between them. Looked up from germline, CDR1 is KGHSH and CDR2 is LQKENI. CDR3 size: 15 residues. The CDR3 loop reads CASSPPNTGQETQYF. CDR3 bases: TGTGCCAGCTCACCCCCAAATACAGGACAAGAGACCCAGTACTTC.

This rearrangement joins TRBV5-6 to TRBJ2-7, with 7 bases that match TRBD2. The CDR3 has 12 residues. The germline V gene encodes CDR1 SGHDT and CDR2 YYEEEE. V dropped 3 bases and J dropped 4; count of bases not matched to a gene: 1. For the CDR3, the DNA is TGTGCCAGCAGCTCGCGGGGGTACGAGCAGTACTTC. Its translation: CASSSRGYEQYF.

This clone was found a few times. The rearrangement uses TRBV6-1 and TRBJ2-3; 8 nucleotides line up with TRBD2. The CDR3 runs to 15 residues. The germline V gene has CDR1 MNHNS and CDR2 SASEGT. Germline trimming cut 4 bases from V and 4 bases from J; bases unmatched to any gene: 7. The CDR3 DNA reads TGTGCCAGCAGTGCAGCGGGGGCTACGGCAGATACGCAGTATTTT. This gives the protein CASSAAGATADTQYF.

This chain uses TRBV11-2 with TRBJ2-7; no firm D call. This CDR3 has 13 residues. The V and J ends lost 4 bases and 4 bases respectively, with 11 bases between them. The germline V gene encodes CDR1 SGHAT and CDR2 FQNNGV. The CDR3 region has the DNA TGTGCCAGCAGCTATGTTGTAGGATACGAGCAGTACTTC. Its translation: CASSYVVGYEQYF.

The J gene is TRBJ2-3, the V gene TRBV11-3; the D gene is possibly TRBD2 (6 bases). The CDR3 loop spans 16 amino acids. CDR1 is SGHNT, CDR2 YENEEA, per germline. V shed 2 bases and J shed 5 bases, with 17 bases lying between them. CDR3 sequence: CASSLRAGPLRDTQYF. The CDR3 bases are TGTGCCAGCAGCTTACGGGCGGGACCCTTAAGAGATACGCAGTATTTT.

V is TRBV7-9 and J is TRBJ1-2, with 10 bases fitting TRBD1. The J segment lost 7 bases and the V segment lost 5 bases, leaving 10 bases of the junction unmatched. CDR1 SEHNR and CDR2 FQNEAQ come from the germline V gene (reference sequence). This CDR3 is 15 amino acids long. The CDR3 loop reads CASSRGRQGASGYTF. Here the CDR3 DNA reads TGTGCCAGCAGCCGAGGTCGACAGGGGGCCAGTGGCTACACCTTC.

The gene calls are TRBV7-2 and TRBJ2-3; D ambiguous. Germline-derived CDR1 and CDR2 are SGHTA and FQGNSA. With 5 bases removed from V and 3 bases from J, the gap between germline ends came to 9 bases. The CDR3 extends over 13 amino acids. CDR3 bases: TGTGCCAGCAGCCCCCCCTATACAGATACGCAGTATTTT. This translates into CASSPPYTDTQYF.

This clone was detected once. The J gene is TRBJ2-1, the V gene TRBV5-6; 7 positions agree with TRBD1. Trimming at V came to 2 bases and at J to 4 bases, leaving 9 bases not matched to a gene. The CDR3 length is 16 residues. CDR1 and CDR2 (germline): SGHDT, YYEEEE. The CDR3 spells CASSFTGANIYNEQFF. The DNA for the CDR3 is TGTGCCAGCAGCTTCACAGGGGCCAACATATACAATGAGCAGTTCTTC.

This sequence joins TRBV5-1 and TRBJ2-1; possible D gene TRBD2, 6 bases. Germline loops: CDR1 SGHRS, CDR2 YFSETQ. Trimming cost V 5 bases and J 4 bases, with 16 bases left between them. The CDR3 is 15 residues long. The CDR3 loop reads CASSRTGEGYNEQFF. CDR3 bases: TGCGCCAGCAGTCGAACGGGAGAGGGATACAATGAGCAGTTCTTC. Variable domain in full (rest from reference TRBV5-1 and TRBJ2-1): KAGVTQTPRYLIKTRGQQVTLSCSPISGHRSVSWYQQTPGQGLQFLFEYFSETQRNKGNFPGRFSGRQFSNSRSEMNVSTLELGDSALYLCASSRTGEGYNEQFFGPGTRLTVL.

V gene TRBV11-3 combines with J gene TRBJ2-1; D tentatively fits TRBD1 or TRBD2 (6 bases each). This CDR3 spans 15 amino acids. Trimming left V 5 bases short and J 7 bases short, with 18 bases between. Germline CDR1 is SGHNT and CDR2 is YENEEA. CDR3 sequence: CASSQKLGGQNEQFF. DNA of the CDR3: TGTGCCAGCAGCCAGAAACTAGGGGGGCAGAATGAGCAGTTCTTC.

The chain has TRBV5-3 and TRBJ1-5, with unresolved D. TRBV5-3 is placed among ORFs of uncertain function. Trimming took off 4 bases at V and 1 base at J, with 21 bases between the two ends. This CDR3 has 18 residues. In DNA, the CDR3 is TGTGCCAGAAGCGCAACGAACCCTTATACAAACAGCAATCAGCCCCAGCATTTT. It translates to CARSATNPYTNSNQPQHF.